The clone carrying this T cell receptor beta chain was picked up many times. Its target is unknown. The source of the sample is a study of post-analysis software for immune sequencing data. Findings of the study overall: F measure showed strong co-clustering of same-batch samples. Those with multiple sclerosis, the patient group, showed significantly lower normalized Chao1 diversity than controls.

Each TCR beta cDNA library carried unique molecular identifiers. Between roughly 0.9 and 11 million T cells gave rise to 500,000 to 600,000 cDNA molecules. Each CDR3 protein gets one entry after TCRdb re-called the PCR reads with MiXCR. This table has around 200,000 distinct CDR3 sequences, 29% appearing once. The sample comprised blood. The sequence came from a girl between 2 and 17 years old with multiple sclerosis.

The CDR3 sequence is CASSPSSRETQYF. CDR3 coding DNA: TGTGCCAGCAGCCCCAGTTCGCGAGAGACCCAGTACTTC. V gene TRBV9 combines with J gene TRBJ2-5, with D hard to call. The CDR3 runs to 13 residues. V shed 4 bases and J shed 4 bases, with 11 bases lying between them. Germline lookup yields CDR1 SGDLS and CDR2 YYNGEE.